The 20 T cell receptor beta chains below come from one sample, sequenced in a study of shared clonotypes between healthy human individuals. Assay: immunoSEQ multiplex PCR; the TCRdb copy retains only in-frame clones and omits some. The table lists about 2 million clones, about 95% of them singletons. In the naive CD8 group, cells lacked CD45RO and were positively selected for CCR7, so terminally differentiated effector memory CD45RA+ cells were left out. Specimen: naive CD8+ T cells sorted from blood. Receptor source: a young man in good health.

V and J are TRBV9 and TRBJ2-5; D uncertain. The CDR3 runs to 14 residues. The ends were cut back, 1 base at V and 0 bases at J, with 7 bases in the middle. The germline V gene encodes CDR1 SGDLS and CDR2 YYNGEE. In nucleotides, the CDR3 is TGTGCCAGCAGCGTATTTGGTAACCAAGAGACCCAGTACTTC. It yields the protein CASSVFGNQETQYF. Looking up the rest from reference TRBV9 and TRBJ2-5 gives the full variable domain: DSGVTQTPKHLITATGQRVTLRCSPRSGDLSVYWYQQSLDQGLQFLIQYYNGEERAKGNILERFSAQQFPDLHSELNLSSLELGDSALYFCASSVFGNQETQYFGPGTRLLVL.

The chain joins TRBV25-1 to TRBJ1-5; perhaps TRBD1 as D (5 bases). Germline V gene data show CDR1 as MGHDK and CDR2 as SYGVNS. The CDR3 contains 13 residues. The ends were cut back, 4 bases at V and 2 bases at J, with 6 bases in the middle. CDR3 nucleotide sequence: TGTGCCAGCAGTGTACAGGGCAATCAGCCCCAGCATTTT. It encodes CASSVQGNQPQHF.

Here the CDR3 DNA reads TGTGCCTGGAGTAGGGGGTGGGGAGATACGCAGTATTTT. Amino acids: CAWSRGWGDTQYF. The V and J genes are TRBV30 and TRBJ2-3, with a tentative D call TRBD1 (6 bases). Between the trimmed V and J ends, which lost 2 bases and 5 bases, there was a span of 11 bases. In germline, CDR1 is GTSNPN, CDR2 SVGIG (reference sequence). The CDR3 has 13 amino acids.

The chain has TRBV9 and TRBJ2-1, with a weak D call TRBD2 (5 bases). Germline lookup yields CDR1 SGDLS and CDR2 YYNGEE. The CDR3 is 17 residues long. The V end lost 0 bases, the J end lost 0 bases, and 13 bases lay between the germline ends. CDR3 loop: CASSVGAGLSSYNEQFF. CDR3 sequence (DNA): TGTGCCAGCAGCGTAGGTGCGGGCCTAAGCTCCTACAATGAGCAGTTCTTC.

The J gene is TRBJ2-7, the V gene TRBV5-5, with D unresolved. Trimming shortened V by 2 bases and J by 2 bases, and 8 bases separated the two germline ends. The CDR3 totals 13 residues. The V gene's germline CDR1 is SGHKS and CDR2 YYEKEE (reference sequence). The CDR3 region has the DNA TGTGCCAGCAGCTTACGAATTCCCTACGAGCAGTACTTC. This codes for CASSLRIPYEQYF.

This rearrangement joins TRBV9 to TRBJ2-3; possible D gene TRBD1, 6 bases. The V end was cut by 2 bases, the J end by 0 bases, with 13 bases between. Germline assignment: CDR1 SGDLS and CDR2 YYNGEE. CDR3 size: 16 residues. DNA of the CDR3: TGTGCCAGCAGCGTTTCTTGGGGGCAGAGCACAGATACGCAGTATTTT. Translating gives CASSVSWGQSTDTQYF.

Here the CDR3 DNA reads TGTGCCAGCAGCTTGGAGGCTCTCTCCTACAATGAGCAGTTCTTC. Translation gives CASSLEALSYNEQFF. The gene calls are TRBV7-2 and TRBJ2-1; D is possibly TRBD2 (5 bases). Germline values: CDR1 SGHTA, CDR2 FQGNSA. Trimming took off 3 bases at V and 0 bases at J, with 9 bases between the two ends. The CDR3 totals 15 residues.

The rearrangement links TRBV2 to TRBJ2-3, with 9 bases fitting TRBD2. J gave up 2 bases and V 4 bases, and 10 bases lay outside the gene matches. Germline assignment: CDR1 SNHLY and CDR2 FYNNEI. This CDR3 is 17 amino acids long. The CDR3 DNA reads TGTGCCAGCAGTGCCCTTTTTAAGCGGGAGGCCACAGATACGCAGTATTTT. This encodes CASSALFKREATDTQYF.

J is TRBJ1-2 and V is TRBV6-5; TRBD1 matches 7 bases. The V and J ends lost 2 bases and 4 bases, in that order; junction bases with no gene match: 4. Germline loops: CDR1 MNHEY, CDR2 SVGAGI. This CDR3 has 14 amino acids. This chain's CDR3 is CASSYRDSSYGYTF. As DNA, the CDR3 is TGTGCCAGCAGTTACCGGGACAGCAGCTATGGCTACACCTTC.

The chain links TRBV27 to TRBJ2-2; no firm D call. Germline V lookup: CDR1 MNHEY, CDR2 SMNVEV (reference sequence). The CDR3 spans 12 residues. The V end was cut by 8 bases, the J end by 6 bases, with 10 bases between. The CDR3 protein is CASGGSAGELFF. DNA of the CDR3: TGTGCCAGCGGTGGGTCCGCCGGGGAGCTGTTTTTT.

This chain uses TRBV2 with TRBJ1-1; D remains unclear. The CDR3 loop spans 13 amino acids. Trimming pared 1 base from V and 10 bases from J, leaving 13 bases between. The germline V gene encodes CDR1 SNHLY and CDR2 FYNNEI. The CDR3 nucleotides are TGTGCCAGCAGTGAAGGTGGTGCAGTAGGAGCTTTCTTT. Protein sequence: CASSEGGAVGAFF. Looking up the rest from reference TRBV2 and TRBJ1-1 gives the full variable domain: EPEVTQTPSHQVTQMGQEVILRCVPISNHLYFYWYRQILGQKVEFLVSFYNNEISEKSEIFDDQFSVERPDGSNFTLKIRSTKLEDSAMYFCASSEGGAVGAFFGQGTRLTVV.

The CDR3 spells CASSFTGTRAYEQYF. CDR3 DNA: TGTGCCAGCAGCTTCACGGGTACCCGAGCCTACGAGCAGTACTTC. The chain employs TRBV13 and TRBJ2-7; D gene ambiguous. Trimming cost V 3 bases and J 2 bases, with 14 bases left between them. Germline V gene data show CDR1 as PRHDT and CDR2 as FYEKMQ (reference sequence). The CDR3 totals 15 residues. The full variable domain, its missing parts supplied by reference TRBV13 and TRBJ2-7, is AAGVIQSPRHLIKEKRETATLKCYPIPRHDTVYWYQQGPGQDPQFLISFYEKMQSDKGSIPDRFSAQQFSDYHSELNMSSLELGDSALYFCASSFTGTRAYEQYFGPGTRLTVT.

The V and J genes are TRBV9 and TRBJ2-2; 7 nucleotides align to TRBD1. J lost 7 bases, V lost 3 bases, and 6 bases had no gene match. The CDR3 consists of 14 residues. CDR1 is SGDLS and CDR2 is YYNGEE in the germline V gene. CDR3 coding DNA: TGTGCCAGCAGCGGAGACAGGGATTTCGGGGAGCTGTTTTTT. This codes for CASSGDRDFGELFF.

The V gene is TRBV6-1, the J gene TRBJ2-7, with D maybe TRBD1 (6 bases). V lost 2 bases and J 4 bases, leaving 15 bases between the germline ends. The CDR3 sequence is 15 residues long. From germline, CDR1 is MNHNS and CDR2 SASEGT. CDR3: CASSELRQGTYEQYF. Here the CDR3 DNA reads TGTGCCAGCAGTGAACTTAGGCAGGGGACATACGAGCAGTACTTC.

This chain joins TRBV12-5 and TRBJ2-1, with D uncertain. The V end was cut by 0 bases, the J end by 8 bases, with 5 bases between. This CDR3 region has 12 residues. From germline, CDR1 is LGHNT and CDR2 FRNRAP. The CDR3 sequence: CASGLVWDEQFF. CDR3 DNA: TGTGCTAGTGGTTTGGTGTGGGATGAGCAGTTCTTC.

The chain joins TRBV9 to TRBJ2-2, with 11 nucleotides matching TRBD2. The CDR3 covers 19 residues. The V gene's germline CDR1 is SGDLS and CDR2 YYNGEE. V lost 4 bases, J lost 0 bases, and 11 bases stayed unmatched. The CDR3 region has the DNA TGTGCCAGCAGCCCTAGAGGGCTAGCGGGGGGTCCGAACACCGGGGAGCTGTTTTTT. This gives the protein CASSPRGLAGGPNTGELFF. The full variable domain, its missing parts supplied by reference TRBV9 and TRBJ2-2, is DSGVTQTPKHLITATGQRVTLRCSPRSGDLSVYWYQQSLDQGLQFLIQYYNGEERAKGNILERFSAQQFPDLHSELNLSSLELGDSALYFCASSPRGLAGGPNTGELFFGEGSRLTVL.

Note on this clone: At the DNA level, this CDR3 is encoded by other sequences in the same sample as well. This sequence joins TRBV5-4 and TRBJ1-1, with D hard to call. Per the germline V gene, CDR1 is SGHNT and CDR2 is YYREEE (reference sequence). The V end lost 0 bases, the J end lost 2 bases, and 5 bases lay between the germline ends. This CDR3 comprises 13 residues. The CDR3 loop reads CASSLELNTEAFF. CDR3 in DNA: TGTGCCAGCAGCTTGGAGCTAAACACTGAAGCTTTCTTT. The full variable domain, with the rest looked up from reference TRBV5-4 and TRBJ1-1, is ETGVTQSPTHLIKTRGQQVTLRCSSQSGHNTVSWYQQALGQGPQFIFQYYREEENGRGNFPPRFSGLQFPNYSSELNVNALELDDSALYLCASSLELNTEAFFGQGTRLTVV.

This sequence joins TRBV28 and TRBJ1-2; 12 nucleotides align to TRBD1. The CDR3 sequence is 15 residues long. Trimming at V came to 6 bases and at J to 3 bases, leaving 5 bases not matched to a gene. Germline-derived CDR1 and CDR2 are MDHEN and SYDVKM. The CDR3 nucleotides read TGTGCCAGCAGCTCCGGGACAGGGGGCTACTATGGCTACACCTTC. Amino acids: CASSSGTGGYYGYTF.

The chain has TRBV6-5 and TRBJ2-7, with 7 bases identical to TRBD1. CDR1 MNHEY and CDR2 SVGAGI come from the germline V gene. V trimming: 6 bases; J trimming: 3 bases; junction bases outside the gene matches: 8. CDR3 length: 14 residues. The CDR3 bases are TGTGCCAGCAGATCCGGGACAGCCTTCTACGAGCAGTACTTC. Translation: CASRSGTAFYEQYF.

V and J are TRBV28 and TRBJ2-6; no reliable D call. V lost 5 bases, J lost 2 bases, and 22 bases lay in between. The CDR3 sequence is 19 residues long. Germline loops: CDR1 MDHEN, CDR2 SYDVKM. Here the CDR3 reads CASSPLDTLLVAGANVLTF. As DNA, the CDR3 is TGTGCCAGCAGTCCACTCGACACCCTGCTTGTCGCTGGGGCCAACGTCCTGACTTTC.